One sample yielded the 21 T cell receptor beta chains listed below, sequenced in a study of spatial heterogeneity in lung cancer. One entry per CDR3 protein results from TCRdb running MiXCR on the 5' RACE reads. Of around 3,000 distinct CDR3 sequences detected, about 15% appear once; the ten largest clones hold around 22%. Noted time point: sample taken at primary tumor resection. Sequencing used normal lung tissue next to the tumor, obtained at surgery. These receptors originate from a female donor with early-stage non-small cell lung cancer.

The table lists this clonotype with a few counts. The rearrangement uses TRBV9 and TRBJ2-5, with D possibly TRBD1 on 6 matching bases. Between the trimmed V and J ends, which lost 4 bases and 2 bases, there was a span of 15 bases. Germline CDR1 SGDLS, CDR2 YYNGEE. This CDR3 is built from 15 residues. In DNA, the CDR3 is TGTGCCAGCAGCTCCGATGGGGGCGGGCAAGAGACCCAGTACTTC. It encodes CASSSDGGGQETQYF.

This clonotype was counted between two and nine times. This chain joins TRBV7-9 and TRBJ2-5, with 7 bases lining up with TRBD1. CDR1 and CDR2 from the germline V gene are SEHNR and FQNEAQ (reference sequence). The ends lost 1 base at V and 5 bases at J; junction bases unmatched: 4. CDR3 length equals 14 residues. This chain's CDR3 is CASSLVVRGETQYF. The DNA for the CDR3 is TGTGCCAGCAGCTTAGTTGTCAGGGGGGAGACCCAGTACTTC.

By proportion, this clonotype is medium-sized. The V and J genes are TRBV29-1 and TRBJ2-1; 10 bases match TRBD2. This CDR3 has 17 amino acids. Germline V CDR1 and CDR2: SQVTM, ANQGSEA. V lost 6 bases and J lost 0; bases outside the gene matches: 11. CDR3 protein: CSVEGSPSGSSYNEQFF. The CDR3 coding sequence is TGCAGCGTAGAGGGCTCCCCTAGCGGGAGCTCCTACAATGAGCAGTTCTTC.

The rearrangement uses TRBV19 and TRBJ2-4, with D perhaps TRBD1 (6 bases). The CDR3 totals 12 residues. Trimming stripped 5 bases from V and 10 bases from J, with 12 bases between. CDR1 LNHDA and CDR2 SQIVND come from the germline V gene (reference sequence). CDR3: CASSPDRTIQYF. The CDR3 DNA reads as TGTGCCAGTAGTCCCGACAGGACAATTCAGTACTTC. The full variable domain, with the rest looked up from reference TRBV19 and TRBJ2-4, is DGGITQSPKYLFRKEGQNVTLSCEQNLNHDAMYWYRQDPGQGLRLIYYSQIVNDFQKGDIAEGYSVSREKKESFPLTVTSAQKNPTAFYLCASSPDRTIQYFGAGTRLSVL.

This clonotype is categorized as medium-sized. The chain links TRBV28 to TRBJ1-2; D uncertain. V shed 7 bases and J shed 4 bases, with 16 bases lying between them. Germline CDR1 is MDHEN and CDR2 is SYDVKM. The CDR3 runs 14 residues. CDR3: CASIQTHQGYGYTF. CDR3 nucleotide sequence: TGTGCCAGCATCCAGACCCACCAAGGCTATGGCTACACCTTC.

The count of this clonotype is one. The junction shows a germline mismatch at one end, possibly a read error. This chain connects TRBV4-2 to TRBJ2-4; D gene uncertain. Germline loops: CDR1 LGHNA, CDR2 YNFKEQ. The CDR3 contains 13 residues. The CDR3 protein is CASSQTQGSIRNF. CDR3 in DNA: TGTGCCAGCAGCCAGACCCAAGGTAGTATACGGAACTTC.

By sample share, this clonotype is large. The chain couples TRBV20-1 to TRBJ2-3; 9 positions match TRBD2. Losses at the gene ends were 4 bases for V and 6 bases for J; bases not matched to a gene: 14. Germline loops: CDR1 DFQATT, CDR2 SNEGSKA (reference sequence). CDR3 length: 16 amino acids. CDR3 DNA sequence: TGCAGTGCTACCGTTGCCGCGGGAGGGCCGGGGGATACGCAGTATTTT. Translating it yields CSATVAAGGPGDTQYF.

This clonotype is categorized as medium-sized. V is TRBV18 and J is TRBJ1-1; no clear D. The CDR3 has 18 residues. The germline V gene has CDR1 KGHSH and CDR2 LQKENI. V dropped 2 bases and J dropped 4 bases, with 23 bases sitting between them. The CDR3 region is CASSPGGANIPWGTEAFF. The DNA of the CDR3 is TGTGCCAGCTCACCAGGTGGAGCTAACATCCCCTGGGGCACTGAAGCTTTCTTT.

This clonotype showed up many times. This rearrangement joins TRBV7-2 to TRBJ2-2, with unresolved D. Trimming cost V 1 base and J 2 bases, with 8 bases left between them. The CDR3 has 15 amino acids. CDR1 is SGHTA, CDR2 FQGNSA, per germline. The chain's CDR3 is CASSLGLGNTGELFF. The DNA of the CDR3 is TGTGCCAGCAGCTTAGGGCTAGGAAACACCGGGGAGCTGTTTTTT.

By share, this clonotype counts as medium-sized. The CDR3 protein is CASSSQVDEQFF. CDR3 DNA sequence: TGTGCCAGCAGTTCTCAGGTGGATGAGCAGTTCTTC. The rearrangement links TRBV27 to TRBJ2-1; no reliable D call. Germline loops: CDR1 MNHEY, CDR2 SMNVEV (reference sequence). V was pared by 4 bases and J by 8 bases, with 9 bases between. This CDR3 has 12 amino acids.

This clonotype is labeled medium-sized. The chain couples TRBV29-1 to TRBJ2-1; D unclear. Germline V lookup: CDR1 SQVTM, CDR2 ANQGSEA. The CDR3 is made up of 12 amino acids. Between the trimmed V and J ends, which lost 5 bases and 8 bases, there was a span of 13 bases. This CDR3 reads CSVIRAGDEQFF. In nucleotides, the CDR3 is TGCAGCGTTATACGGGCCGGAGATGAGCAGTTCTTC.

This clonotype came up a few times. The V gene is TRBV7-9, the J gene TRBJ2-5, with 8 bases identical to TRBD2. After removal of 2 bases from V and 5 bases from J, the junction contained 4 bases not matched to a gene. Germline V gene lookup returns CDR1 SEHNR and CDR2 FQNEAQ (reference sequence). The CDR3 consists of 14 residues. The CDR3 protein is CASSLSRGGETQYF. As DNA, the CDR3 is TGTGCCAGCAGCTTATCTCGCGGGGGGGAGACCCAGTACTTC.

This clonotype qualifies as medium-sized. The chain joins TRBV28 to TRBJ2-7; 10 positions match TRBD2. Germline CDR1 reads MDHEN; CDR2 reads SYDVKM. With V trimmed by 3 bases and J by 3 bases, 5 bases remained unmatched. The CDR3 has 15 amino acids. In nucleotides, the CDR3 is TGTGCCAGCAGTTTGCGGACTAGCGGCATCTACGAGCAGTACTTC. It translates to CASSLRTSGIYEQYF.

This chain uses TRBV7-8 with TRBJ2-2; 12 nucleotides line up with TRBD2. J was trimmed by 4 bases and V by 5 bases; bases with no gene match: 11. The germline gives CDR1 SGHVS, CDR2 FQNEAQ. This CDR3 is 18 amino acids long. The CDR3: CASSPRSLAGGGTGELFF. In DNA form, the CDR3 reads TGTGCCAGCAGCCCGAGATCCCTAGCGGGAGGGGGCACCGGGGAGCTGTTTTTT. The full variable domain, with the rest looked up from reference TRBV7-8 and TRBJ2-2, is GAGVSQSPRYKVAKRGQDVALRCDPISGHVSLFWYQQALGQGPEFLTYFQNEAQLDKSGLPSDRFFAERPEGSVSTLKIQRTQQEDSAVYLCASSPRSLAGGGTGELFFGEGSRLTVL.

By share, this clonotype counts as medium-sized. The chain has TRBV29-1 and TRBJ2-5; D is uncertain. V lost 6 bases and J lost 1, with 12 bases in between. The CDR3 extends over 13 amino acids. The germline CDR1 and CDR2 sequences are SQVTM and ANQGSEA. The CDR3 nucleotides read TGCAGCGTAGCTAGACAAGCCCAAGAGACCCAGTACTTC. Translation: CSVARQAQETQYF.

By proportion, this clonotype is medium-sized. The CDR3 DNA reads TGTGCCAGCAGCCCCAAGGGACGGACTAATGAAAAACTGTTTTTT. As protein: CASSPKGRTNEKLFF. The chain recombines TRBV7-8 with TRBJ1-4; D is possibly TRBD1 (5 bases). Germline V gene sequence: CDR1 SGHVS, CDR2 FQNEAQ. The CDR3 is 15 residues long. The V end was cut by 5 bases, the J end by 2 bases, with 12 bases between.

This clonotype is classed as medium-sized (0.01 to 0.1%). CDR3 residues: CSARPFSSGSELSQYF. The CDR3 bases are TGCAGTGCCCGCCCCTTTAGTAGCGGGAGTGAATTAAGCCAGTACTTC. The V and J genes are TRBV20-1 and TRBJ2-5, with TRBD2 matching over 9 bases. This CDR3 comprises 16 residues. Germline loops: CDR1 DFQATT, CDR2 SNEGSKA (reference sequence). Trimming took 6 bases from V and 10 from J; bases not matched to a gene: 21.

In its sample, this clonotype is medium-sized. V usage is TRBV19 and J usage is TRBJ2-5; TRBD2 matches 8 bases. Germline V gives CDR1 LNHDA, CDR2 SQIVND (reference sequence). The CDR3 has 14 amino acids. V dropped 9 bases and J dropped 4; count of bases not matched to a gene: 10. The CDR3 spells CASGKRERGETQYF. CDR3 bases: TGTGCCAGCGGGAAGCGGGAGAGGGGAGAGACCCAGTACTTC.

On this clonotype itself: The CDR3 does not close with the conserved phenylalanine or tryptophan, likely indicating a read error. For the CDR3, the DNA is TGTGCCAGCTCGTGGGACATGGTGGGCGAGCAGTACCTC. Protein sequence: CASSWDMVGEQYL. The J gene is TRBJ2-7, the V gene TRBV6-5, with D perhaps matching TRBD1 (6 bases). Trimming removed 8 bases at V and 6 bases at J, with 17 bases between. CDR3 length equals 13 residues. The germline CDR1 and CDR2 sequences are MNHEY and SVGAGI.

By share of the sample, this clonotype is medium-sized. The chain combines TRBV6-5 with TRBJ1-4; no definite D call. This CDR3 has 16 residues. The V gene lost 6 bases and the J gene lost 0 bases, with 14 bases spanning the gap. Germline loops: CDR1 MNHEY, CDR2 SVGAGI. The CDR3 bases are TGTGCCAGCAGCCCGGCCATTGGTGCAACTAATGAAAAACTGTTTTTT. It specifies CASSPAIGATNEKLFF.

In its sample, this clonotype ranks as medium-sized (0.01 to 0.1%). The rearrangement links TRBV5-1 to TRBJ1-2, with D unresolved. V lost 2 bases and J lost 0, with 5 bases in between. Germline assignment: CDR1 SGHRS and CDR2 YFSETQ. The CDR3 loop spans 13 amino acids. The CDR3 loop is CASSLDPNYGYTF. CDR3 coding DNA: TGCGCCAGCAGCTTAGACCCTAACTATGGCTACACCTTC.